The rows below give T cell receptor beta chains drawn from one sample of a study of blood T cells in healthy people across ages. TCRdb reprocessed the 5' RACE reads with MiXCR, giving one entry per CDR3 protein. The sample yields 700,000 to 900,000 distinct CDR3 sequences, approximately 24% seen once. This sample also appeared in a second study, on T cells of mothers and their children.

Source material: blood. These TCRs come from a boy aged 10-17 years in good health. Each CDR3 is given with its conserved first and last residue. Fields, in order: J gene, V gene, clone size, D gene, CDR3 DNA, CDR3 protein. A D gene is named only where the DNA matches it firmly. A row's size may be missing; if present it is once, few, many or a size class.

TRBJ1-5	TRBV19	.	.	TGTGCGGCCGGGACACCTAATCAGCCCCAGCATTTT	CAAGTPNQPQHF
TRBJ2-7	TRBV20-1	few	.	TGCAGTGCTAGCAGGGACCACGAGCAGTACTTC	CSASRDHEQYF
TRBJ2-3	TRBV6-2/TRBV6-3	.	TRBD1	TGTGCCAGCAGGCAACAGGGGGCGGATACGCGGTATTTT	CASRQQGADTRYF
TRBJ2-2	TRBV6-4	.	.	TGTGCCAGCAGTGAACAGCGCACCGGGGAGCTGTTTTTT	CASSEQRTGELFF
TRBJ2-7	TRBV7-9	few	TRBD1	TGTGCCAGCAGCGGTGACAGGGTAACCTACGAGCAGTACTTC	CASSGDRVTYEQYF
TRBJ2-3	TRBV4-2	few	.	TGTGCCAGCAGCCAAGATGGGATGGATACGCAGTATTTT	CASSQDGMDTQYF
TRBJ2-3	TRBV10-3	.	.	TGTGCCATCAGCCGAGATCCCGACACAGATACGCAGTATTTT	CAISRDPDTDTQYF
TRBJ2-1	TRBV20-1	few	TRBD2	TGCAGTGCGCTGCCGGGACTAGGGGCGGGGGATAATGAGCAGTTCTTC	CSALPGLGAGDNEQFF
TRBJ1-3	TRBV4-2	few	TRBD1	TGTGCCAGCAGCACGACAGGGACTGGAAACACCATATATTTT	CASSTTGTGNTIYF
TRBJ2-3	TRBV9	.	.	TGTGCCAGCAGCGTAGCGGTGCACACAGATACGCAGTATTTT	CASSVAVHTDTQYF
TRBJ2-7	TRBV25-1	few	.	TGTGCCAGCAGTGAATACGGCAGGGGTGCCTACGAGCAGTACTTC	CASSEYGRGAYEQYF
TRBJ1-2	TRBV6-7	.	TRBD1	TGTGCCAGCCGAATCCGGGACAGGGGGCTCAGGGCCAGGTTTTATGGCTACACCTTC	CASRIRDRGLRARFYGYTF
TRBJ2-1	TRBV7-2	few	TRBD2	TGTGCCAGCAGCGGGACTAGCGGGGATTACAATGAGCAGTTCTTC	CASSGTSGDYNEQFF
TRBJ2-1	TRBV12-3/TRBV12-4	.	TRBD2	TGTGCCAGCAGTTTTGGGACTAGGGGGATGGATGAGCAGTTCTTC	CASSFGTRGMDEQFF
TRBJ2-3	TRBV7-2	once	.	TGTGCCAGCAGCTCTCAACTAGGAAGCACAGATACGCAGTATTTT	CASSSQLGSTDTQYF
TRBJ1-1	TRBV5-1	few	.	TGCGCCAGCACCAGCGAAGTGAACACTGAAGCTTTCTTT	CASTSEVNTEAFF
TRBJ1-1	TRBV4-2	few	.	TGTGCCAGCAGCCAAGATACACGGGGGGGAGGCACTGAAGCTTTCTTT	CASSQDTRGGGTEAFF
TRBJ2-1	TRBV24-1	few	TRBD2	TGTGCCACCAGTGACGCTAGCGGGGAGAACTACAATGAGCAGTTCTTC	CATSDASGENYNEQFF
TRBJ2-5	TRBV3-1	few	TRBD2	TGTGCCAGCAGCCAAGGTTCTAGCGGGGGCCGACAAGAGACCCAGTACTTC	CASSQGSSGGRQETQYF
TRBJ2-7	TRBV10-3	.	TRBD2	TGTGCCATCAGTGGCCGGACTAGCCCGAGCGAGCAGTACTTC	CAISGRTSPSEQYF
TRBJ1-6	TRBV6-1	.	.	TGTGCCAGCAGTGAAATAGGGAACATAGATTCACCCCTCCACTTT	CASSEIGNIDSPLHF
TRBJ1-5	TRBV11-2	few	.	TGTGCCAGCAGCTTCGAAAGGACGGACCCTCTAAATCAGCCCCAGCATTTT	CASSFERTDPLNQPQHF
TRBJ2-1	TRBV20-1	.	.	TGCAGTGCTAGAGATAGGCGGGGCTCCTACAATGAGCAGTTCTTC	CSARDRRGSYNEQFF
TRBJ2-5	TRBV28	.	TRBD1	TGTGCCAGCAGATCAGGACAGGGTGAGGGGGAGACCCAGTACTTC	CASRSGQGEGETQYF
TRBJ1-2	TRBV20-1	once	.	TGCAGTGCTAGAGCTGGGTGGCGAGACGGCTACATCTTC	CSARAGWRDGYIF
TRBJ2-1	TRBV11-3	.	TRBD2	TGTGCCAGCAGCTTAGGGAGTACTAGCGGGTCCTACAATGAGCAGTTCTTC	CASSLGSTSGSYNEQFF
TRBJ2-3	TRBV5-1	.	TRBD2	TGCGCCAGCACTAGCGGGGGTCTTAGCACAGATACGCAGTATTTT	CASTSGGLSTDTQYF
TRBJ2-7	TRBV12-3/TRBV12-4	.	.	TGTGCCAGCAGCTCAATCCCGGCCTACGAGCAGTACTTC	CASSSIPAYEQYF
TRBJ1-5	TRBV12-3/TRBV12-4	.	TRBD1	TGTGCCAGCCGGGGACAGGGTCTTCATCAGCCCCAGCATTTT	CASRGQGLHQPQHF